These T cell receptor beta chains were read from a single sample in a study of OX40 agonist ivuxolimab in advanced cancers. Profiling relied on immunoSEQ multiplex PCR, and the TCRdb table lists in-frame clones only, not all of them. The sample records around 65,000 clones, around 83% being singletons. The sequencing here drew on CD4+ or CD8+ T cells sorted from blood, taken in a trial of the OX40 agonist ivuxolimab. Every receptor here comes from an adult with an advanced solid tumor such as melanoma, head and neck, liver or kidney cancer. CDR3s include the opening cysteine and the closing phenylalanine or tryptophan.

v_call	j_call	cdr3_aa
TRBV10-3	TRBJ1-5	CAISDRPEQPQHF
TRBV7-9	TRBJ2-7	CASSNRDPRYEQYF
TRBV18	TRBJ2-1	CASSPSGDSYNEQFF
TRBV7-6	TRBJ1-1	CASSLEGQFPTEAFF
TRBV11-3	TRBJ2-1	CASSRGDAYNEQFF
TRBV7-3	TRBJ2-1	CASSDYGGASYNEQFF
TRBV14	TRBJ2-1	CASSQERASGGAGVFF
TRBV2	TRBJ1-6	CASSGTGGNSPLHF
TRBV2	TRBJ2-1	CATALAAAYNEQFF
TRBV10-1	TRBJ1-5	CASSDGQNQPQHF
TRBV7-3	TRBJ1-6	CASSLKRDSPLHF
TRBV7-8	TRBJ2-5	CASSLGVATASGSGETQYF
TRBV5-1	TRBJ1-4	CASSLSTGGEKLFF
TRBV6-5	TRBJ2-1	CASSYSGSLGVHEQFF
TRBV5-1	TRBJ2-2	CASRGLAATGELFF
TRBV5-6	TRBJ1-2	CASSLLAGANYGYTF
TRBV5-1	TRBJ2-1	CASSLRSGREQFF
TRBV5-1	TRBJ2-3	CASSSAGADTQYF
TRBV5-6	TRBJ1-2	CASSLGTGGFGGYTF
TRBV10-2	TRBJ2-2	CASSEPGTSGAGELFF
TRBV5-4	TRBJ2-5	CASSPATAETQYF
TRBV5-1	TRBJ2-5	CASSFVGQETQYF
TRBV5-4	TRBJ1-3	CASSPQGNQAGNTIYF
TRBV2	TRBJ1-5	CASSVQAAHSNQPQHF
TRBV28	TRBJ1-4	CASSSGTARNEKLFF
TRBV13	TRBJ2-3	CASIPRTSGPPTDTQYF
TRBV27	TRBJ2-5	CASGTSGSLETQYF
TRBV5-6	TRBJ2-5	CATRSRTTYQETQYF
TRBV5-4	TRBJ1-1	CASSLGQGASMRTEAFF
TRBV12-2	TRBJ2-5	CASRFASGRSQETQYF
TRBV6-6	TRBJ2-1	CASSYQAAKDEQFF
TRBV5-8	TRBJ1-6	CASSFVASPLHF
TRBV27	TRBJ1-6	CASRVDRVGNSPLHF
TRBV9	TRBJ2-5	CASSVELGGETQYF
TRBV27	TRBJ2-7	CASSRQGWPYEQYF
TRBV5-1	TRBJ2-1	CASNERGDSYNEQFF
TRBV5-1	TRBJ2-1	CASSLPGTGDNEQFF
TRBV19	TRBJ2-3	CASSINAGGSTDTQYF
TRBV2	TRBJ2-3	CASSVPSGKADTQYF
TRBV6-5	TRBJ1-3	CASSFRDTGNTIYF
TRBV19	TRBJ2-1	CASSINRDSSYNEQFF
TRBV6-1	TRBJ1-1	CASSRTGQGREAFF
TRBV30	TRBJ1-5	CAWTLGRGVGQPQHF